This TCR beta chain is drawn from a study of cytomegalovirus exposure and HLA in healthy donors. Trimming cost V 5 bases and J 5 bases; bases outside gene matches: 9. In germline, CDR1 is SEHNR, CDR2 FQNEAQ (reference sequence). CDR3 length: 15 amino acids. The PCR ran on 60 Vbeta and 13 Jbeta primers. Profiling relied on immunoSEQ multiplex PCR, and the TCRdb table lists in-frame clones only, not all of them. The sample holds 150,000 to 190,000 clones, around 74% seen once. The sequenced sample was PBMCs. The V gene is TRBV7-9, the J gene TRBJ2-1, with 7 nucleotides matching TRBD2. The sequence came from a young man in good health and CMV-seronegative. The CDR3 protein is CASSDRLAANNEQFF. CDR3 DNA: TGTGCCAGCAGCGACCGACTAGCAGCAAACAATGAGCAGTTCTTC.